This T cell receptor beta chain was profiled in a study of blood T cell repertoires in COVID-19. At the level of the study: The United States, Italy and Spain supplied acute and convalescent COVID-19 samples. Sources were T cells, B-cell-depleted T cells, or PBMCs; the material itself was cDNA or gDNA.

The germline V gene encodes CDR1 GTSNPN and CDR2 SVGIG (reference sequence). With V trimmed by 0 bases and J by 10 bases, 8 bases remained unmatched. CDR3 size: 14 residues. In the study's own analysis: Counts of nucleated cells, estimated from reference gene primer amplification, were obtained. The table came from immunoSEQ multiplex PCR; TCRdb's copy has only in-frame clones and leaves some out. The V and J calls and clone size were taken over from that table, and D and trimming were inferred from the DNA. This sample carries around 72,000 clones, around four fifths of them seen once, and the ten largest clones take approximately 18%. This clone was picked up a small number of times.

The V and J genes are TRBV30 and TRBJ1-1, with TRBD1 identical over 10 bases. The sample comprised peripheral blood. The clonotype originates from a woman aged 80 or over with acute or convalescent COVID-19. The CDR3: CAWSVPGTGVAAFF. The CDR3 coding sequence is TGTGCCTGGAGTGTACCCGGGACAGGGGTCGCAGCTTTCTTT. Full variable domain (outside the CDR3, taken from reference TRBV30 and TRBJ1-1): SQTIHQWPATLVQPVGSPLSLECTVEGTSNPNLYWYRQAAGRGLQLLFYSVGIGQISSEVPQNLSASRPQDRQFILSSKKLLLSDSGFYLCAWSVPGTGVAAFFGQGTRLTVV.